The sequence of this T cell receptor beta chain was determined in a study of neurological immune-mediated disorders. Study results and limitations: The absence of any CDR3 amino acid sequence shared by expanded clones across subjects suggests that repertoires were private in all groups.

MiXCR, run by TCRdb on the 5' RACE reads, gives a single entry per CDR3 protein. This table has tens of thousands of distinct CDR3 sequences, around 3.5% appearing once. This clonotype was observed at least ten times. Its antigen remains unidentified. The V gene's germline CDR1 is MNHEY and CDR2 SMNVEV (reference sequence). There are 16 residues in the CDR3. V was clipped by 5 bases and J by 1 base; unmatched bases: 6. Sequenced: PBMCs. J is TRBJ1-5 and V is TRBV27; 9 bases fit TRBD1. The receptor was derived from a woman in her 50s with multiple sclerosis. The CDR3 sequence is CASSQQGAGSNQPQHF. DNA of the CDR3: TGTGCCAGCAGTCAACAGGGGGCTGGAAGCAATCAGCCCCAGCATTTT.